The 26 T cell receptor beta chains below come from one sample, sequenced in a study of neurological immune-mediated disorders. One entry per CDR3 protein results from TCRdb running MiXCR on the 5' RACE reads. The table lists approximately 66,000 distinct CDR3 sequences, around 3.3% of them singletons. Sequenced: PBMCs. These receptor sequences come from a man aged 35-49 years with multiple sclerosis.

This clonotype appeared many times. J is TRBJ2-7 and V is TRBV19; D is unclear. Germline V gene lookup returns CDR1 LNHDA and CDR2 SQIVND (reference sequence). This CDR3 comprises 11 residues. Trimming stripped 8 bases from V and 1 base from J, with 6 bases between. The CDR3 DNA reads TGTGCCAGTGGCAGATCCTACGAGCAGTACTTC. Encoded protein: CASGRSYEQYF.

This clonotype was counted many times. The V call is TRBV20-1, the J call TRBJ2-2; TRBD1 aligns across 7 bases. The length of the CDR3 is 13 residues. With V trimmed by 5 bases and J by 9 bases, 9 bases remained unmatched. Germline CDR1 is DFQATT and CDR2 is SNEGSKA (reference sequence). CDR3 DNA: TGCAGTGCTTACAGGGGTTTCGCCAGGGAGCTGTTTTTT. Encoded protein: CSAYRGFARELFF.

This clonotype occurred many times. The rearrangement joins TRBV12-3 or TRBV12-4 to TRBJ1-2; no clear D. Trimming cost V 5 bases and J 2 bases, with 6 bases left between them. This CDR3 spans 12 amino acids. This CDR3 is CASSQENYGYTF. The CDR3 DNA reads TGTGCCAGCAGTCAAGAGAACTATGGCTACACCTTC.

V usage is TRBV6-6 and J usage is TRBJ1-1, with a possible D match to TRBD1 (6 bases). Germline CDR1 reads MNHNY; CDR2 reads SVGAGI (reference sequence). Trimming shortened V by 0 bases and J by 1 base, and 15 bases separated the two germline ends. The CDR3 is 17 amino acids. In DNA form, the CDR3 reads TGTGCCAGCAGTTACTCTAAACAGGGAAGGCGGAACACTGAAGCTTTCTTT. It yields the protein CASSYSKQGRRNTEAFF.

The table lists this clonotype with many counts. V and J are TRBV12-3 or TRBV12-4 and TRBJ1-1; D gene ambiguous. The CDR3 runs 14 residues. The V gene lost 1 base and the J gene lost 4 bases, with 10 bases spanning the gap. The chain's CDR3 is CASSLGPQATEAFF. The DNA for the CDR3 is TGTGCCAGCAGTTTAGGCCCCCAGGCCACTGAAGCTTTCTTT.

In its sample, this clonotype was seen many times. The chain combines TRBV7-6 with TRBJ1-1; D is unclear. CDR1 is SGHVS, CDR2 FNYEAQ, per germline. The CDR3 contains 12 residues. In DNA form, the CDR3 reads TGTGTCGTTGGCGCCCCGTACACTGAAGCTTTCTTT. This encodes CVVGAPYTEAFF.

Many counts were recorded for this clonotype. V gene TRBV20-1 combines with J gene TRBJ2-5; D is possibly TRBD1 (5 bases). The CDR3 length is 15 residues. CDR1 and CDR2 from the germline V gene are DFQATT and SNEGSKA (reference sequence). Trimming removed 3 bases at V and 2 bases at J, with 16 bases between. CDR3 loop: CSASEWGTSQETQYF. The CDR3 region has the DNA TGCAGTGCTAGCGAATGGGGCACCTCGCAAGAGACCCAGTACTTC.

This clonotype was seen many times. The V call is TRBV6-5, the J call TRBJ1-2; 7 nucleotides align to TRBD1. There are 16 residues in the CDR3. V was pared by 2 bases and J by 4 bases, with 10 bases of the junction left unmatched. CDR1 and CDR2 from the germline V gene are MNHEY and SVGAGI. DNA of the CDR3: TGTGCCAGCAGTTACGAGGGGAGGGGGACAGTCTATGGCTACACCTTC. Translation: CASSYEGRGTVYGYTF.

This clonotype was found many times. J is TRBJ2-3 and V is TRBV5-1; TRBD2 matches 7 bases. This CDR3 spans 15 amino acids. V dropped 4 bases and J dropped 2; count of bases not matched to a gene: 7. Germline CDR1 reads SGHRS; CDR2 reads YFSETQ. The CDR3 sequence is CASSAGDWPTDTQYF. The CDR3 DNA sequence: TGCGCCAGCAGCGCGGGGGACTGGCCCACAGATACGCAGTATTTT. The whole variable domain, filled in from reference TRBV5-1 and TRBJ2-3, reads KAGVTQTPRYLIKTRGQQVTLSCSPISGHRSVSWYQQTPGQGLQFLFEYFSETQRNKGNFPGRFSGRQFSNSRSEMNVSTLELGDSALYLCASSAGDWPTDTQYFGPGTRLTVL.

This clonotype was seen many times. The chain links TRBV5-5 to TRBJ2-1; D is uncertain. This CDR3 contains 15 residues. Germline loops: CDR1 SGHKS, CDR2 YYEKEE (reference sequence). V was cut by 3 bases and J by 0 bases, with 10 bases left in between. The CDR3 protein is CASSSQESSYNEQFF. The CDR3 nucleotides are TGTGCCAGCAGCTCCCAGGAGAGCTCCTACAATGAGCAGTTCTTC.

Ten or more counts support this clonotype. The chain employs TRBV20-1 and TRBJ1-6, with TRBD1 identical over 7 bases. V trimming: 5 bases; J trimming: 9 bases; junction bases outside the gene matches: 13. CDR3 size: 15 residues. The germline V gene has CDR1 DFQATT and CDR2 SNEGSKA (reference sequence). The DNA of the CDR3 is TGCAGTGCTCCTACTGAGACAGGGAAGAGTTCACCCCTCCACTTT. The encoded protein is CSAPTETGKSSPLHF.

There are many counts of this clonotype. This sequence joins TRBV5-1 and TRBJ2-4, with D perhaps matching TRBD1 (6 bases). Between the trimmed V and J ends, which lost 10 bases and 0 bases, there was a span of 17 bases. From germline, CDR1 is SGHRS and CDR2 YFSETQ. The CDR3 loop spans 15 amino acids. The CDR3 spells CAGQKDSLAKNIQYF. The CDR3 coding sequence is TGCGCCGGCCAAAAGGACAGCCTAGCCAAAAACATTCAGTACTTC. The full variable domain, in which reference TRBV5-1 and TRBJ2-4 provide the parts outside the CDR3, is KAGVTQTPRYLIKTRGQQVTLSCSPISGHRSVSWYQQTPGQGLQFLFEYFSETQRNKGNFPGRFSGRQFSNSRSEMNVSTLELGDSALYLCAGQKDSLAKNIQYFGAGTRLSVL.

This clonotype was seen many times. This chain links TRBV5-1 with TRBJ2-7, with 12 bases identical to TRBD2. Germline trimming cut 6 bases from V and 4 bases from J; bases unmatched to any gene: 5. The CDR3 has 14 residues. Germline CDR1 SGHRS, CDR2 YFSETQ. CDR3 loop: CASTPSGREYEQYF. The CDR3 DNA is TGCGCCAGCACCCCTAGCGGGAGGGAGTACGAGCAGTACTTC.

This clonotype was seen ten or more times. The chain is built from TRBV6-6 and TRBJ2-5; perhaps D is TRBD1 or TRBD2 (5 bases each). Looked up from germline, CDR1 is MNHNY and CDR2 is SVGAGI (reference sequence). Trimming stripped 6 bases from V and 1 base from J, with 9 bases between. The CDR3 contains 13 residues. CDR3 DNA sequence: TGTGCCAGCAGCCGAGGGGCCCAAGAGACCCAGTACTTC. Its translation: CASSRGAQETQYF.

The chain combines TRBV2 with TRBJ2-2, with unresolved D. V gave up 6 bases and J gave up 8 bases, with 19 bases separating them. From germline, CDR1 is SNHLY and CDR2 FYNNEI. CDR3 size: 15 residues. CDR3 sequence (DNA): TGTGCCAGCAGGAGCTTTTCGGCCTTTCGGGGGGAGCTGTTTTTT. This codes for CASRSFSAFRGELFF. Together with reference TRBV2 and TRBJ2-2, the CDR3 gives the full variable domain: EPEVTQTPSHQVTQMGQEVILRCVPISNHLYFYWYRQILGQKVEFLVSFYNNEISEKSEIFDDQFSVERPDGSNFTLKIRSTKLEDSAMYFCASRSFSAFRGELFFGEGSRLTVL.

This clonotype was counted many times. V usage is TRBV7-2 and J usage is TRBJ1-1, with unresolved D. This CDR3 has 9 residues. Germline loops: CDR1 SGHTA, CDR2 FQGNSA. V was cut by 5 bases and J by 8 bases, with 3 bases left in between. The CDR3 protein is CASSGEAFF. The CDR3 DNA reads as TGTGCCAGCAGCGGGGAAGCTTTCTTT.

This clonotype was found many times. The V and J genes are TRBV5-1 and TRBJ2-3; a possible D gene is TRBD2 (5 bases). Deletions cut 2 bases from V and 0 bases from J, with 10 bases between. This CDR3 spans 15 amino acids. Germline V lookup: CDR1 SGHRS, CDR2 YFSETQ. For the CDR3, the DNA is TGCGCCAGCAGCTTCGCGGACTCGAGCACAGATACGCAGTATTTT. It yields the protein CASSFADSSTDTQYF.

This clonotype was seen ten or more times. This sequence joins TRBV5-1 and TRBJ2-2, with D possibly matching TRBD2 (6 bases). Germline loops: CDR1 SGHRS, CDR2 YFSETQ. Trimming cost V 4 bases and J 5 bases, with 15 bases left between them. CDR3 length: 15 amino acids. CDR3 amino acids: CASSGSGTLTGELFF. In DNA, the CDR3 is TGCGCCAGCAGCGGATCCGGGACTTTGACCGGGGAGCTGTTTTTT.

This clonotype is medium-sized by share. DNA of the CDR3: TGCGCCAGCAGCTTGGGGACAGAAGAGACCCAGTACTTC. Its protein product is CASSLGTEETQYF. The J gene is TRBJ2-5, the V gene TRBV5-1; a possible D gene is TRBD1 (6 bases). This CDR3 comprises 13 residues. The V gene's germline CDR1 is SGHRS and CDR2 YFSETQ. V gave up 0 bases and J gave up 3 bases, with 6 bases separating them.

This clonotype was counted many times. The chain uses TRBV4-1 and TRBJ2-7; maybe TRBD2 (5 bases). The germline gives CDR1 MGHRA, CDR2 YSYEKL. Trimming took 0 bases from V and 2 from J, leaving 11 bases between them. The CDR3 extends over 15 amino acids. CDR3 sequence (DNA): TGCGCCAGCAGCCAAGATTTGGGCGGGCCCTACGAGCAGTACTTC. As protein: CASSQDLGGPYEQYF.

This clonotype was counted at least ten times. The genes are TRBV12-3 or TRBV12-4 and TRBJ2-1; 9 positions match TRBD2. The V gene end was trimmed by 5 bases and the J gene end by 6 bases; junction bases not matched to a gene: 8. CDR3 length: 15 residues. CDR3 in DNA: TGTGCCAGCAGTCGTCTAGCGGGAATACTCAATGAGCAGTTCTTC. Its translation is CASSRLAGILNEQFF.

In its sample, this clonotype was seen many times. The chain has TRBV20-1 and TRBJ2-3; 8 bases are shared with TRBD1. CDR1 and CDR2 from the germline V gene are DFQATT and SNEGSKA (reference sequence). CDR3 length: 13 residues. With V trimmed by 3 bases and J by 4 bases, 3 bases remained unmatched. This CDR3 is CSARSGGPDTQYF. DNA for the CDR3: TGCAGTGCTAGGTCAGGGGGCCCAGATACGCAGTATTTT.

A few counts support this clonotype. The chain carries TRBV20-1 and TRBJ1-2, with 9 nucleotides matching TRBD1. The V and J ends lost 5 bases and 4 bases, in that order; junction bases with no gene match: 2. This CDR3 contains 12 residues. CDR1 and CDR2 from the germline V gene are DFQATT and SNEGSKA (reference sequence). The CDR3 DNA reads TGCAGTGCTGGACAGGGGATCTATGGCTACACCTTC. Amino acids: CSAGQGIYGYTF.

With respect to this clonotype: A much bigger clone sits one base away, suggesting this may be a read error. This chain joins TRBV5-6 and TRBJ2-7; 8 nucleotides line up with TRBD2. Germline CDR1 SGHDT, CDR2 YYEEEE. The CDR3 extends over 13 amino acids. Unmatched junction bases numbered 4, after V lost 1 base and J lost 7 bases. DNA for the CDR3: TGTGCCAGCAGCTTGAGCGGGAGAGAAGAGCAGTACTTC. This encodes CASSLSGREEQYF.

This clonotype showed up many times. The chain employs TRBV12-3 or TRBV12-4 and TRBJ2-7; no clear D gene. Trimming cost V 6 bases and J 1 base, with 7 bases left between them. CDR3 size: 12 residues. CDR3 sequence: CASRGGSYEQYF. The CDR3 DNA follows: TGTGCCAGCAGGGGCGGTTCCTACGAGCAGTACTTC.

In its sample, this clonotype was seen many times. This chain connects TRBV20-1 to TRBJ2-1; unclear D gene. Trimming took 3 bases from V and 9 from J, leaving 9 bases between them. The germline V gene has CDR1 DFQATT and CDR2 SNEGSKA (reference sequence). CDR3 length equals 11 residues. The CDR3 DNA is TGCAGTGCTAGGGGTCCGGGTGAGCAGTTCTTC. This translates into CSARGPGEQFF.